Following are 29 T cell receptor beta chains from one sample sequenced in a study of cytomegalovirus exposure and HLA in healthy donors. PCR was performed using 60 Vbeta and 13 Jbeta primers. Some clones are missing from TCRdb's copy, which holds only in-frame ones; the method was immunoSEQ multiplex PCR. The sample contains over 40,000 clones, roughly 80% of which appear only once. Input material: PBMCs. These receptors originate from a woman aged 40 to 50 in good health and CMV-seropositive.

The chain combines TRBV7-6 with TRBJ2-3; D unclear. V was clipped by 1 base and J by 9 bases, with 8 bases between them. The germline gives CDR1 SGHVS, CDR2 FNYEAQ. There are 12 residues in the CDR3. CDR3 bases: TGTGCCAGCAGCTTAGGGTCGACAACGCAGTATTTT. The encoded protein is CASSLGSTTQYF.

Only one count was recorded for this clone. The chain links TRBV4-2 to TRBJ2-1, with 10 bases fitting TRBD2. This CDR3 region has 15 residues. Trimming removed 1 base from V and 6 bases from J; junction bases left unmatched: 3. CDR1 and CDR2 from the germline V gene are LGHNA and YNFKEQ. CDR3 coding DNA: TGTGCCAGCAGCCAAGGAGCGGGGGGGCCCAATGAGCAGTTCTTC. Encoded protein: CASSQGAGGPNEQFF.

The chain combines TRBV28 with TRBJ2-7, with D tentatively TRBD1 (6 bases). Germline lookup yields CDR1 MDHEN and CDR2 SYDVKM. The CDR3 has 15 residues. Trimming took 8 bases from V and 5 from J, leaving 22 bases between them. The CDR3 reads CASQLRVQGRNEQYF. CDR3 nucleotide sequence: TGTGCCAGCCAGTTAAGAGTCCAGGGGAGAAACGAGCAGTACTTC.

The V gene is TRBV5-1, the J gene TRBJ2-1, with no clear D. V lost 0 bases and J lost 3, with 7 bases in between. Germline assignment: CDR1 SGHRS and CDR2 YFSETQ. The CDR3 runs to 14 residues. The CDR3 DNA reads TGCGCCAGCAGCTTGGGTTCCAGCTACAATGAGCAGTTCTTC. It translates to CASSLGSSYNEQFF.

V is TRBV7-9 and J is TRBJ1-4; 8 positions match TRBD1. This CDR3 spans 15 amino acids. The V gene's germline CDR1 is SEHNR and CDR2 FQNEAQ (reference sequence). The V gene end was trimmed by 4 bases and the J gene end by 8 bases; junction bases not matched to a gene: 9. The CDR3 DNA reads as TGTGCCAGCAGCTACTCAGGGGGCGCCCGGGAAAAACTGTTTTTT. Encoded protein: CASSYSGGAREKLFF.

This chain links TRBV10-3 with TRBJ2-7; 10 bases fit TRBD1. The CDR3 spans 14 residues. Unmatched junction bases numbered 3, after V lost 6 bases and J lost 1 base. Germline V CDR1 and CDR2: ENHRY, SYGVKD. The chain's CDR3 is CAISGTGASYEQYF. DNA of the CDR3: TGTGCCATCAGCGGGACAGGGGCTTCCTACGAGCAGTACTTC.

This clone was recorded a few times. The J gene is TRBJ1-6, the V gene TRBV6-5; D perhaps matches TRBD1 (5 bases). The V gene lost 6 bases and the J gene lost 7 bases, with 13 bases spanning the gap. This CDR3 has 14 residues. The germline CDR1 and CDR2 sequences are MNHEY and SVGAGI. The CDR3 DNA is TGTGCCAGCAGAGCCGGGACTTCCAATTCACCCCTCCACTTT. Amino acids: CASRAGTSNSPLHF.

The chain uses TRBV9 and TRBJ1-1; 7 bases map to TRBD1. The CDR3 has 15 residues. J lost 4 bases, V lost 0 bases, and 6 bases had no gene match. The V gene's germline CDR1 is SGDLS and CDR2 YYNGEE. CDR3 in amino acids: CASSVVQGGSTEAFF. As DNA, the CDR3 is TGTGCCAGCAGCGTAGTCCAGGGGGGATCCACTGAAGCTTTCTTT. Supplemented by reference TRBV9 and TRBJ1-1, the full variable domain reads DSGVTQTPKHLITATGQRVTLRCSPRSGDLSVYWYQQSLDQGLQFLIQYYNGEERAKGNILERFSAQQFPDLHSELNLSSLELGDSALYFCASSVVQGGSTEAFFGQGTRLTVV.

The rearrangement joins TRBV4-3 to TRBJ2-7; TRBD2 is a possible D gene (7 bases). Trimming left V 1 base short and J 4 bases short, with 14 bases between. The CDR3 totals 15 residues. CDR1 and CDR2 from the germline V gene are LGHNA and YSLEER. The chain's CDR3 is CASSQALGGAYEQYF. CDR3 bases: TGCGCCAGCAGCCAAGCTTTGGGGGGGGCTTACGAGCAGTACTTC.

The chain employs TRBV7-9 and TRBJ1-6; a weak D match, TRBD1 (5 bases). This CDR3 spans 16 amino acids. The ends were cut back, 5 bases at V and 3 bases at J, with 14 bases in the middle. Germline values: CDR1 SEHNR, CDR2 FQNEAQ (reference sequence). The DNA of the CDR3 is TGTGCCAGCAGCAAACAGGAGCCCGTCTATAATTCACCCCTCCACTTT. Translation: CASSKQEPVYNSPLHF.

This chain joins TRBV29-1 and TRBJ2-6; no clear D gene. Per the germline V gene, CDR1 is SQVTM and CDR2 is ANQGSEA. Trimming stripped 4 bases from V and 2 bases from J, with 12 bases between. This CDR3 has 15 amino acids. CDR3 amino acids: CSVAQSRPGANVLTF. CDR3 nucleotide sequence: TGCAGCGTTGCTCAGTCCAGGCCTGGGGCCAACGTCCTGACTTTC.

V gene TRBV11-2 combines with J gene TRBJ2-7, with 9 bases fitting TRBD1. This CDR3 is built from 15 residues. V lost 0 bases, J lost 6 bases, and 6 bases stayed unmatched. In germline, CDR1 is SGHAT, CDR2 FQNNGV. In DNA form, the CDR3 reads TGTGCCAGCAGCTTAGAGTTTGGGACAGGGCCCGAGCAGTACTTC. Its translation is CASSLEFGTGPEQYF.

V is TRBV5-6 and J is TRBJ2-1; 12 positions agree with TRBD2. The trim removed 2 bases at V and 7 bases at J, leaving 4 bases unmatched. Germline CDR1 is SGHDT and CDR2 is YYEEEE. This CDR3 region has 15 residues. The chain's CDR3 is CASSFRTSGVNEQFF. CDR3 DNA: TGTGCCAGCAGCTTTCGGACTAGCGGGGTTAATGAGCAGTTCTTC.

This chain uses TRBV19 with TRBJ1-1, with D unresolved. V was clipped by 0 bases and J by 2 bases, with 4 bases between them. The CDR3 has 13 residues. Per germline, CDR1 LNHDA and CDR2 SQIVND (reference sequence). CDR3 in amino acids: CASSIERNTEAFF. Here the CDR3 DNA reads TGTGCCAGTAGTATAGAGAGAAACACTGAAGCTTTCTTT.

The V and J genes are TRBV28 and TRBJ2-4; weak D call: TRBD1 (6 bases). Germline values: CDR1 MDHEN, CDR2 SYDVKM. The CDR3 is 15 residues long. V was pared by 5 bases and J by 6 bases, with 17 bases between. This CDR3 reads CASSNTQGNGNIQYF. The CDR3 coding sequence is TGTGCCAGCAGTAACACACAGGGAAATGGAAACATTCAGTACTTC.

This clone showed up just a few times. The rearrangement joins TRBV2 to TRBJ1-1, with 9 bases aligning to TRBD1. J lost 6 bases, V lost 3 bases, and 5 bases had no gene match. Germline CDR1 SNHLY, CDR2 FYNNEI. The CDR3 has 14 amino acids. CDR3 nucleotide sequence: TGTGCCAGCAGTGAGCCCGGGACAGGGTCTGAAGCTTTCTTT. This translates into CASSEPGTGSEAFF.

The rearrangement links TRBV7-3 to TRBJ2-7; D is ambiguous. V gave up 5 bases and J gave up 0 bases, with 8 bases separating them. CDR1 is SGHTA, CDR2 FQGTGA, per germline. The CDR3 covers 13 residues. CDR3 protein: CASSQLGSYEQYF. The CDR3 DNA sequence: TGTGCCAGCAGCCAGCTAGGCTCCTACGAGCAGTACTTC.

The rearrangement uses TRBV7-2 and TRBJ2-2; no reliable D call. The CDR3 runs to 13 residues. Germline V gene data show CDR1 as SGHTA and CDR2 as FQGNSA. V was clipped by 3 bases and J by 4 bases, with 6 bases between them. The CDR3 DNA reads TGTGCCAGCAGCTTCAAGAGCACCGGGGAGCTGTTTTTT. It is translated as CASSFKSTGELFF.

This rearrangement joins TRBV7-9 to TRBJ1-2, with unresolved D. The CDR3 length is 13 residues. V lost 4 bases to trimming and J lost 5 bases, with 11 bases between them. Germline CDR1 reads SEHNR; CDR2 reads FQNEAQ (reference sequence). Here the CDR3 DNA reads TGTGCCAGCAGCTCGTCGACTGTTTATGGCTACACCTTC. Protein sequence: CASSSSTVYGYTF.

This clone was seen a few times. The V and J genes are TRBV29-1 and TRBJ2-1; 12 positions match TRBD1. J lost 4 bases, V lost 6 bases, and 1 base had no gene match. This CDR3 spans 13 amino acids. Germline loops: CDR1 SQVTM, CDR2 ANQGSEA. DNA of the CDR3: TGCAGCGTGGGACAGGGGGCTTACAATGAGCAGTTCTTC. Protein sequence: CSVGQGAYNEQFF.

V and J are TRBV4-2 and TRBJ2-1; weak D call: TRBD1 (6 bases). Germline V CDR1 and CDR2: LGHNA, YNFKEQ. This CDR3 has 15 amino acids. V lost 3 bases, J lost 7 bases, and 16 bases lay in between. The CDR3 sequence: CASSQGAGGGNEQFF. The CDR3 DNA reads as TGTGCCAGCAGCCAGGGGGCTGGGGGCGGAAATGAGCAGTTCTTC.

The chain couples TRBV7-8 to TRBJ2-5, with a weak D call TRBD2 (5 bases). The CDR3 extends over 15 amino acids. Trimming pared 4 bases from V and 5 bases from J, leaving 17 bases between. Germline CDR1 SGHVS, CDR2 FQNEAQ. The CDR3 region is CASSSAGLAAETQYF. CDR3 sequence (DNA): TGTGCCAGCAGCTCGGCCGGACTTGCGGCGGAGACCCAGTACTTC.

The chain joins TRBV2 to TRBJ2-1; a possible D gene is TRBD1 (5 bases). This CDR3 is built from 12 residues. Trimming stripped 8 bases from V and 8 bases from J, with 13 bases between. Germline-derived CDR1 and CDR2 are SNHLY and FYNNEI. DNA of the CDR3: TGTGCCAGCGGGGCTCCTCGGGATGAGCAGTTCTTC. Its protein product is CASGAPRDEQFF.

The rearrangement joins TRBV23-1 to TRBJ1-5, with TRBD1 matching over 8 bases. TRBV23-1 is an ORF, and what it does is uncertain. The CDR3 is made up of 17 amino acids. With V trimmed by 2 bases and J by 0 bases, 6 bases remained unmatched. The CDR3 bases are TGCGCCAGCAGTCAAAGAGGACAGGGCGTTAGCAATCAGCCCCAGCATTTT. The encoded protein is CASSQRGQGVSNQPQHF.

This clone was detected once. The rearrangement uses TRBV4-1 and TRBJ2-3, with a possible D match to TRBD2 (5 bases). The V and J ends lost 3 bases and 1 base respectively, with 17 bases between them. This CDR3 is built from 17 residues. The germline V gene encodes CDR1 MGHRA and CDR2 YSYEKL. The CDR3 region has the DNA TGCGCCAGCAGCCACAAGGGAGCCACCTCGGGCACAGATACGCAGTATTTT. Its protein product is CASSHKGATSGTDTQYF.

The rearrangement joins TRBV6-1 to TRBJ2-7; 7 bases are a match to TRBD1. V gave up 6 bases and J gave up 0 bases; unmatched junction bases: 8. The CDR3 contains 15 residues. Looked up from germline, CDR1 is MNHNS and CDR2 is SASEGT. CDR3 amino acids: CASRATGVSSYEQYF. CDR3 DNA: TGTGCCAGCAGAGCCACAGGGGTTAGCTCCTACGAGCAGTACTTC.

The rearrangement links TRBV25-1 to TRBJ1-1; 7 nucleotides align to TRBD1. This CDR3 has 14 amino acids. CDR1 and CDR2 from the germline V gene are MGHDK and SYGVNS. V shed 7 bases, J shed 1 base, and the junction held 6 bases outside the gene matches. CDR3 bases: TGTGCCAGCAAACCGACAGGGAGGAACACTGAAGCTTTCTTT. This translates into CASKPTGRNTEAFF. Full variable domain (remainder filled in from reference TRBV25-1 and TRBJ1-1): EADIYQTPRYLVIGTGKKITLECSQTMGHDKMYWYQQDPGMELHLIHYSYGVNSTEKGDLSSESTVSRIRTEHFPLTLESARPSHTSQYLCASKPTGRNTEAFFGQGTRLTVV.

V gene TRBV5-1 combines with J gene TRBJ2-1, with a possible D match to TRBD2 (7 bases). This CDR3 is built from 14 residues. V shed 4 bases and J shed 6 bases, with 14 bases lying between them. Germline V gives CDR1 SGHRS, CDR2 YFSETQ. DNA of the CDR3: TGCGCCAGCAGCCGAGGGGGAGGGGGCAATGAGCAGTTCTTC. Its translation: CASSRGGGGNEQFF.

The chain employs TRBV10-3 and TRBJ2-1, with 11 bases lining up with TRBD2. CDR1 and CDR2 (germline): ENHRY, SYGVKD. V gave up 0 bases and J gave up 7 bases; unmatched junction bases: 5. The CDR3 is 16 residues long. CDR3 amino acids: CAISESLAGGPNEQFF. The CDR3 DNA reads as TGTGCCATCAGTGAGTCGTTAGCGGGGGGGCCGAATGAGCAGTTCTTC.